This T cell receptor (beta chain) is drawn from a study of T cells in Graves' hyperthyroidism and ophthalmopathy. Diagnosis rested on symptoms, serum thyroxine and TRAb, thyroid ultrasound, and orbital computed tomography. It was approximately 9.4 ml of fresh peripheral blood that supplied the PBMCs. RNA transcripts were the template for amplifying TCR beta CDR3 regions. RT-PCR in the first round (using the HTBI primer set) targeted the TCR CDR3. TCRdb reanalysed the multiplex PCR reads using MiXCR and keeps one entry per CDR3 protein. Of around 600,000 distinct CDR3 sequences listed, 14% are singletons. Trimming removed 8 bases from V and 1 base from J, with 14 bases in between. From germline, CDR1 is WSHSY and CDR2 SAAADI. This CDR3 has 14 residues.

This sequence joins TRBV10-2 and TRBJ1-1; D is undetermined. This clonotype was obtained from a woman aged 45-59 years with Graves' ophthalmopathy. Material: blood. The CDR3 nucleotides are TGCGCCAGCTATTTTGCAGGAACGAACACTGAAGCTTTCTTT. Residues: CASYFAGTNTEAFF.